This TCR beta chain came from a study of blood T cell repertoires in COVID-19. Study overall: Both acute and convalescent COVID-19 samples were obtained from the United States, Italy and Spain. Sample material is recorded as cDNA or gDNA derived from T cells, B-cell-depleted T cells, or PBMCs.

In the original workflow: The assay estimated nucleated cells by amplifying reference gene primers. The assay was immunoSEQ multiplex PCR, and TCRdb's table has in-frame clones only and misses some. For V, J and clone size, that table is used; D and trimming come from the DNA. The sample consists of 95,000 to 150,000 clones, roughly 85% of them appearing once. The V and J ends lost 6 bases and 7 bases respectively, with 18 bases between them. Germline loops: CDR1 GTSNPN, CDR2 SVGIG (reference sequence). CDR3 size: 13 residues. The specimen was peripheral blood. The clonotype comes from a man between 40 and 49 years old with acute or convalescent COVID-19. V usage is TRBV30 and J usage is TRBJ1-1; D is undetermined. CDR3 sequence: CACPARGNIEAFF. As DNA, the CDR3 is TGTGCCTGCCCCGCCCGGGGAAATATTGAAGCTTTCTTT.